The T cell receptor (beta chain) under discussion was sequenced for a study of T cell changes during pregnancy in multiple sclerosis. Trimming at V came to 7 bases and at J to 0 bases, leaving 6 bases not matched to a gene. Germline CDR1 and CDR2: LNHDA and SQIVND (reference sequence). This CDR3 comprises 14 residues. Clones were sequenced by immunoSEQ multiplex PCR, and TCRdb holds only the in-frame ones, with some missing. The table shows some 110,000 clones, with more than 80% occurring only once. The chain employs TRBV19 and TRBJ2-7; TRBD1 matches 7 bases. This TCR was recovered from a female donor with multiple sclerosis, enrolled in a pregnancy study. The specimen was peripheral blood, collected before pregnancy. As DNA, the CDR3 is TGTGCCAGTAAGATGACAGGGAACTCCTACGAGCAGTACTTC. It specifies CASKMTGNSYEQYF.